The rows below give T cell receptor beta chains drawn from one sample of a study of T-cell reconstitution after alpha-beta-depleted transplantation in children. MiXCR was run by TCRdb on the PCR reads, yielding one entry per CDR3 protein. The profile shows around 580,000 distinct CDR3 sequences, 23% of them singletons. The source material was PBMCs, mostly from graft donor cells, sampled 360 days after TCRalphabeta/CD19-depleted stem cell transplant. The receptor set was obtained from a boy less than two years old who had a stem cell transplant for acute myeloid leukemia, so the T cells may come from the graft donor. Each CDR3 is given with its conserved first and last residue. D genes are given only for firm matches. Size tells how often a clone was seen (once, few, many) or the class of an expanded clone, and some rows leave it out.

many,TRBD1,TRBV5-1,TRBJ1-1,CASSLVQGAEAFF,TGCGCCAGCAGCTTGGTACAGGGGGCTGAAGCTTTCTTT
many,TRBD2,TRBV9,TRBJ2-5,CASSVEITSGETQYF,TGTGCCAGCAGCGTAGAGATAACTAGCGGAGAGACCCAGTACTTC
many,-,TRBV20-1,TRBJ2-1,CSARETGGASYNEQFF,TGCAGTGCTAGAGAGACCGGGGGCGCCTCCTACAATGAGCAGTTCTTC
many,-,TRBV20-1,TRBJ2-1,CSARAGGGNEQFF,TGCAGTGCTAGAGCGGGGGGCGGTAATGAGCAGTTCTTC
once,TRBD2,TRBV5-1,TRBJ2-1,CASSLGPGGPHEQFF,TGCGCCAGCAGCTTGGGACCGGGGGGGCCACATGAGCAGTTCTTC
-,-,TRBV11-2,TRBJ1-1,CASSWTSTGGSTEAFF,TGTGCCAGCAGCTGGACCTCGACAGGAGGAAGCACTGAAGCTTTCTTT
many,-,TRBV20-1,TRBJ2-3,CSAPGYGDTQYF,TGCAGTGCTCCAGGGTATGGAGATACGCAGTATTTT
-,-,TRBV10-2,TRBJ1-1,CASSARGAKTEAFF,TGCGCCAGCAGTGCACGAGGGGCGAAGACTGAAGCTTTCTTT
once,-,TRBV20-1,TRBJ2-2,CSARENSPDTGELFF,TGCAGTGCTAGAGAAAATAGCCCAGACACCGGGGAGCTGTTTTTT
few,-,TRBV20-1,TRBJ2-2,CSAPDSFHTGELFF,TGCAGTGCACCGGACAGTTTCCACACCGGGGAGCTGTTTTTT
few,-,TRBV4-2,TRBJ1-4,CASSQGGGFVFF,TGTGCCAGCAGCCAAGGGGGCGGATTTGTGTTTTTT
many,-,TRBV3-1,TRBJ1-4,CASSQAGATNEKLFF,TGTGCCAGCAGCCAAGCGGGTGCAACTAATGAAAAACTGTTTTTT
many,TRBD1,TRBV25-1,TRBJ2-5,CASSEKGGLTQYF,TGTGCCAGCAGTGAAAAAGGGGGCTTGACCCAGTACTTC
many,-,TRBV7-9,TRBJ2-1,CASSPPSYNEQFF,TGTGCCAGCAGCCCCCCCTCCTACAATGAGCAGTTCTTC
many,-,TRBV11-2,TRBJ2-1,CASSRLTTYNEQFF,TGTGCCAGCAGCCGCTTAACGACGTACAATGAGCAGTTCTTC
few,-,TRBV27,TRBJ2-3,CASSPLSGQWAADTQYF,TGTGCCAGCAGTCCGCTCAGCGGGCAGTGGGCCGCAGATACGCAGTATTTT
many,-,TRBV29-1,TRBJ2-6,CSVEVAGANVLTF,TGCAGCGTTGAAGTGGCTGGGGCCAACGTCCTGACTTTC